The 19 T cell receptor beta chains below were found in one sample sequenced in a study of blood T cell repertoires in COVID-19. Repertoires were generated with immunoSEQ multiplex PCR, while TCRdb's copy carries only in-frame clones and drops some. The table has roughly 300,000 clones, about 90% seen once. Sequencing was done on a sample of peripheral blood. These receptors were obtained from a woman aged 45-65 years who had recovered from COVID-19.

Here the CDR3 reads CATREGTGVGDTEAFF. The CDR3 DNA sequence: TGTGCCACCAGAGAAGGGACAGGGGTTGGCGACACTGAAGCTTTCTTT. This chain connects TRBV24-1 to TRBJ1-1, with 10 bases identical to TRBD1. The V segment lost 7 bases and the J segment 3 bases; nucleotides outside the gene matches: 10. This CDR3 contains 16 residues. Per the germline V gene, CDR1 is KGHDR and CDR2 is SFDVKD.

The chain joins TRBV20-1 to TRBJ1-6; D is uncertain. The V gene's germline CDR1 is DFQATT and CDR2 SNEGSKA (reference sequence). Trimming took 3 bases from V and 0 from J, leaving 6 bases between them. The CDR3 is 14 residues long. CDR3 region: CSASFSSYNSPLHF. DNA of the CDR3: TGCAGTGCTAGTTTCAGCTCCTATAATTCACCCCTCCACTTT.

This clone was seen a single time. J is TRBJ2-7 and V is TRBV10-1; 10 bases are shared with TRBD2. The CDR3 consists of 15 residues. Germline lookup yields CDR1 WNHNN and CDR2 SYGVQD (reference sequence). The trim removed 2 bases at V and 2 bases at J, leaving 3 bases unmatched. CDR3 coding DNA: TGCGCCAGCAGTGAGGGACTAGCGGAAACCTACGAGCAGTACTTC. This sequence encodes CASSEGLAETYEQYF.

This clone occurred once. This rearrangement joins TRBV5-1 to TRBJ1-4; 7 nucleotides match TRBD1. The CDR3 is made up of 15 amino acids. V gave up 4 bases and J gave up 8 bases; unmatched junction bases: 11. Germline assignment: CDR1 SGHRS and CDR2 YFSETQ. Here the CDR3 DNA reads TGCGCCAGCAGCCCTGGTGACAGGGAAGGCGAAAAACTGTTTTTT. Its protein product is CASSPGDREGEKLFF.

This clone appeared once. The genes are TRBV4-3 and TRBJ2-3, with TRBD1 matching 7 bases. V dropped 0 bases and J dropped 7; count of bases not matched to a gene: 7. CDR3 length: 15 residues. Germline V gene sequence: CDR1 LGHNA, CDR2 YSLEER. CDR3 protein: CASSQEKQGLNTQYF. The CDR3 DNA reads TGCGCCAGCAGCCAAGAGAAACAGGGGTTAAATACGCAGTATTTT.

The V call is TRBV5-1, the J call TRBJ2-1; possible D gene TRBD2, 6 bases. The CDR3 is 13 amino acids. CDR1 SGHRS and CDR2 YFSETQ come from the germline V gene. Deletions cut 6 bases from V and 3 bases from J, with 10 bases between. As DNA, the CDR3 is TGCGCCAGCAACCCGCGGGACTACAATGAGCAGTTCTTC. Its protein is CASNPRDYNEQFF.

The chain couples TRBV19 to TRBJ1-5; D is possibly TRBD1 (5 bases). The CDR3 consists of 14 residues. Deletions cut 4 bases from V and 3 bases from J, with 10 bases between. Germline loops: CDR1 LNHDA, CDR2 SQIVND (reference sequence). The CDR3 is CASSSTGDNQPQHF. In DNA, the CDR3 is TGTGCCAGTAGTAGTACAGGAGACAATCAGCCCCAGCATTTT.

This clone was found once. V gene TRBV19 combines with J gene TRBJ1-2; weak D call: TRBD1 (5 bases). V lost 5 bases and J lost 4, with 14 bases in between. CDR1 and CDR2 from the germline V gene are LNHDA and SQIVND (reference sequence). This CDR3 spans 14 amino acids. The CDR3 is CASSSLTGPYGYTF. The CDR3 DNA is TGTGCCAGTAGTTCCCTAACAGGCCCCTATGGCTACACCTTC.

The rearrangement links TRBV19 to TRBJ2-1; 7 bases are shared with TRBD2. The V and J ends lost 4 bases and 6 bases, in that order; junction bases with no gene match: 9. CDR3 length: 15 amino acids. CDR1 and CDR2 (germline): LNHDA, SQIVND (reference sequence). CDR3 nucleotides: TGTGCCAGTAGTAGGTACAAGACTAGCTCCAATGAGCAGTTCTTC. Amino acids: CASSRYKTSSNEQFF.

V gene TRBV24-1 combines with J gene TRBJ2-5; 9 bases are a match to TRBD1. V dropped 6 bases and J dropped 3; count of bases not matched to a gene: 4. This CDR3 is 14 amino acids long. Looked up from germline, CDR1 is KGHDR and CDR2 is SFDVKD. CDR3 amino acids: CATSRTGDKETQYF. The CDR3, as DNA: TGTGCCACCAGTAGGACAGGGGATAAAGAGACCCAGTACTTC.

The gene calls are TRBV7-9 and TRBJ2-6; D is ambiguous. In germline, CDR1 is SEHNR, CDR2 FQNEAQ (reference sequence). The CDR3 is 17 amino acids. V lost 5 bases and J 0 bases, leaving 14 bases between the germline ends. For the CDR3, the DNA is TGTGCCAGCAGCGAGACATTCCGCCGCTCTGGGGCCAACGTCCTGACTTTC. Translated: CASSETFRRSGANVLTF.

The chain links TRBV2 to TRBJ1-1, with no clear D. The CDR3 loop spans 14 amino acids. The V and J ends lost 7 bases and 4 bases respectively, with 16 bases between them. Germline-derived CDR1 and CDR2 are SNHLY and FYNNEI. CDR3 residues: CASKNGGISTEAFF. Written as DNA, the CDR3 is TGTGCCAGCAAAAACGGAGGGATTTCCACTGAAGCTTTCTTT.

The CDR3 here is CASTPQGGRGDTQYF. The CDR3 DNA sequence: TGCGCCAGCACCCCACAGGGGGGAAGAGGGGATACGCAGTATTTT. This chain links TRBV5-1 with TRBJ2-3, with 8 bases lining up with TRBD1. Trimming cost V 6 bases and J 6 bases; bases outside gene matches: 12. The CDR3 is 15 residues long. Germline V gene lookup returns CDR1 SGHRS and CDR2 YFSETQ.

This clone was found a few times. The chain carries TRBV18 and TRBJ2-1; possibly TRBD2 for D (6 bases). With 0 bases removed from V and 3 bases from J, the gap between germline ends came to 12 bases. Germline values: CDR1 KGHSH, CDR2 LQKENI. The CDR3 has 16 amino acids. The CDR3 region is CASSPPAGTGYNEQFF. Here the CDR3 DNA reads TGTGCCAGCTCACCACCGGCGGGAACCGGCTACAATGAGCAGTTCTTC.

The J gene is TRBJ1-2, the V gene TRBV28; D is uncertain. The V and J ends lost 7 bases and 8 bases respectively, with 17 bases between them. In germline, CDR1 is MDHEN, CDR2 SYDVKM. This CDR3 spans 13 amino acids. The CDR3 loop is CASTTGALRGYTF. In DNA, the CDR3 is TGTGCCAGCACCACGGGAGCACTTAGGGGCTACACCTTC.

The V call is TRBV9, the J call TRBJ2-1; 7 bases fit TRBD1. Looked up from germline, CDR1 is SGDLS and CDR2 is YYNGEE. This CDR3 spans 14 amino acids. The V segment lost 2 bases and the J segment 6 bases; nucleotides outside the gene matches: 5. CDR3 nucleotide sequence: TGTGCCAGCAGCGTCGGGACAGCCGCCAATGAGCAGTTCTTC. Amino acid sequence: CASSVGTAANEQFF. The whole variable domain, remainder taken from reference TRBV9 and TRBJ2-1, is DSGVTQTPKHLITATGQRVTLRCSPRSGDLSVYWYQQSLDQGLQFLIQYYNGEERAKGNILERFSAQQFPDLHSELNLSSLELGDSALYFCASSVGTAANEQFFGPGTRLTVL.

This clone has only a few counts. The chain combines TRBV29-1 with TRBJ2-2; no reliable D call. The CDR3 covers 14 residues. The germline gives CDR1 SQVTM, CDR2 ANQGSEA. The ends were cut back, 7 bases at V and 1 base at J, with 13 bases in the middle. CDR3 nucleotides: TGCAGCGCTCGCGCCAACTTGAACACCGGGGAGCTGTTTTTT. Translated: CSARANLNTGELFF.

The rearrangement uses TRBV28 and TRBJ1-5; D might be TRBD1 (5 bases). Germline lookup yields CDR1 MDHEN and CDR2 SYDVKM. The CDR3 loop spans 14 amino acids. V shed 5 bases and J shed 4 bases, with 12 bases lying between them. The CDR3 bases are TGTGCCAGCAGTCGCCCAGGGAGGAATCAGCCCCAGCATTTT. Its translation is CASSRPGRNQPQHF.

This clone was recorded a few times. J is TRBJ1-3 and V is TRBV6-5, with D unclear. V lost 0 bases to trimming and J lost 4 bases, with 13 bases between them. The germline CDR1 and CDR2 sequences are MNHEY and SVGAGI. The CDR3 is made up of 16 amino acids. CDR3 sequence (DNA): TGTGCCAGCAGTTACTCTCTTCCAGGCTCCGGAAACACCATATATTTT. Translation gives CASSYSLPGSGNTIYF.